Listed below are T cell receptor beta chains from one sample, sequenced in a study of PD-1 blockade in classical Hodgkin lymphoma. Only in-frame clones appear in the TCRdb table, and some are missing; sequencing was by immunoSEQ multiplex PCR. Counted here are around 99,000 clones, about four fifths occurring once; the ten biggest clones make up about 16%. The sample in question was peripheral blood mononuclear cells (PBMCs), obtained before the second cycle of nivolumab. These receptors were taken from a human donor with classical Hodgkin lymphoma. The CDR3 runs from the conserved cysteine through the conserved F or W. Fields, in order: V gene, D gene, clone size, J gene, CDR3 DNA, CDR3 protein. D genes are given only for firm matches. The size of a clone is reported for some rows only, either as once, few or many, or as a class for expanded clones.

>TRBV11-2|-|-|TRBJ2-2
TGTGCCAGCAGCTTAGGGGGTTTTGCCGGGGAGCTGTTTTTT
CASSLGGFAGELFF
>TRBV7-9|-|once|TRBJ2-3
TGTGCCAGCAGCCTAGACCGCACAGATACGCAGTATTTT
CASSLDRTDTQYF
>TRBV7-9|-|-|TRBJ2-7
TGTGCCAGCAGCTTAGCGGGGGCGGGAGCCTACGAGCAGTACTTC
CASSLAGAGAYEQYF
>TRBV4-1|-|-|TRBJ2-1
TGCGCCAGCAGCCAAGCGGAGACCTCGTGGGTGCAGTTCTTC
CASSQAETSWVQFF
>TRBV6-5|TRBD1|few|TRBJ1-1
TGTGCCAGCAGGCGACAGGGGATGGGGAGCACTGAAGCTTTCTTT
CASRRQGMGSTEAFF
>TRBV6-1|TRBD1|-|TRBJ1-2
TGTGCCAGCAGTTCAACAGGGGGCGGCTACACCTTC
CASSSTGGGYTF
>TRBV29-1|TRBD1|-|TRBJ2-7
TGCAGCGTTGCCCGACAGGGGAGTCCCTACGAGCAGTACTTC
CSVARQGSPYEQYF
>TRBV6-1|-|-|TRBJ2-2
TGTGCCAGCAGTGAAAGGGGGGGCGGCACCGGGGAGCTGTTTTTT
CASSERGGGTGELFF
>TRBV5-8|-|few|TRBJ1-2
TGTGCCAGCAGCTTGCGGCTCTATGGCTACACCTTC
CASSLRLYGYTF
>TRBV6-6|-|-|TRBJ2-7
TGTGCCAGCAGTTCCCCCACTAGACTCGACGAGCAGTACTTC
CASSSPTRLDEQYF
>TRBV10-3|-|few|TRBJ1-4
TGTGCCATCAGTGAGGGGTCAAATGAAAAACTGTTTTTT
CAISEGSNEKLFF
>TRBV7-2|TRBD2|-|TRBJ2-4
TGTGCCAGCAGCTTCGGGACTAGCGGGAGCCCCAAAAACATTCAGTACTTC
CASSFGTSGSPKNIQYF
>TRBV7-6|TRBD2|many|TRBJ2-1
TGTGCCAGCAGCTTAACGGGAGGCCGAGGGGAGCAGTTCTTC
CASSLTGGRGEQFF
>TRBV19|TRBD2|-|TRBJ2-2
TGTGCCAGTAGTATGTTCCTAGCGGGAGCCGGGGAGCTGTTTTTT
CASSMFLAGAGELFF
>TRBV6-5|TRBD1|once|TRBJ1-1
TGTGCCAGCAGAAGACAGGGGGGCGCTGAAGCTTTCTTT
CASRRQGGAEAFF
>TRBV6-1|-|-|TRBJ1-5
TGTGCCAGCAGAACCCGGGACGTAACGAATCAGCCCCAGCATTTT
CASRTRDVTNQPQHF
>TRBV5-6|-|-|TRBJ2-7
TGTGCCAGCAGTTCGACGGGCTACGAGCAGTACTTC
CASSSTGYEQYF
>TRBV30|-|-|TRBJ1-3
TGTGCCTGGAGTGCGGTCAACGGAAACACCATATATTTT
CAWSAVNGNTIYF
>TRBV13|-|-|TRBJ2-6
TGTGCCAGCGGGCGCTCTGGGGCCAACGTCCTGACTTTC
CASGRSGANVLTF
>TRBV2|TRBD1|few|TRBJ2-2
TGTGCCAGCAAGGGGACAGGGGGCGGCGGGGAGCTGTTTTTT
CASKGTGGGGELFF
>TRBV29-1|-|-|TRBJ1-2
TGCAGCGTTGAACAACAGGCCCTTGGCTACACCTTC
CSVEQQALGYTF
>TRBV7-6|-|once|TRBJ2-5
TGTGCCAGCAGCTTACAGGGCACCCGGCGGGAGACCCAGTACTTC
CASSLQGTRRETQYF
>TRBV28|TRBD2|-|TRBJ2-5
TGTGCCAGCAGTTTTACCCTAGCGGGAGACCTCCAAGAGACCCAGTACTTC
CASSFTLAGDLQETQYF
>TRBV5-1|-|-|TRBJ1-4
TGCGCCAGCAGCCCCGGGACCCTCGGGGAAAAACTGTTTTTT
CASSPGTLGEKLFF
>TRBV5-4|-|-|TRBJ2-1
TGTGCCAGCAGCTTGGGTAGCCCTTCTTTAGGCGAGCAGTTCTTC
CASSLGSPSLGEQFF
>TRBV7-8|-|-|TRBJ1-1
TGTGCCAGCACCACGACAGGAAACACTGAAGCTTTCTTT
CASTTTGNTEAFF
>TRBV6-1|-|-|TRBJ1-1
TGTGCCAGCACGCGCGAACTGATGAACGGTGAAGCTTTCTTT
CASTRELMNGEAFF
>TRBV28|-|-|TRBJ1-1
TGTGCCAGCAGTCCTCCTGGACGTGCTGAAGCTTTCTTT
CASSPPGRAEAFF
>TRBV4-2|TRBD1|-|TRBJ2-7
TGTGCCAGCAGCCAAGTAGGCGACAGGGTATACGAGCAGTACTTC
CASSQVGDRVYEQYF
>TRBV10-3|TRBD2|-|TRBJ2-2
TGTGCCATCAGTGCTCTTTCGACTAGCGGGGTTTTCTCGAACACCGGGGAGCTGTTTTTT
CAISALSTSGVFSNTGELFF
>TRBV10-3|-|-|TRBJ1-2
TGTGCCATCAGCTCGGTGGACCTTAACTATGGCTACACCTTC
CAISSVDLNYGYTF
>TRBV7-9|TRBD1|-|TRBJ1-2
TGTGCCAGCAGTTCTACCGGGACAGCGGCTAACTATGGCTACACCTTC
CASSSTGTAANYGYTF